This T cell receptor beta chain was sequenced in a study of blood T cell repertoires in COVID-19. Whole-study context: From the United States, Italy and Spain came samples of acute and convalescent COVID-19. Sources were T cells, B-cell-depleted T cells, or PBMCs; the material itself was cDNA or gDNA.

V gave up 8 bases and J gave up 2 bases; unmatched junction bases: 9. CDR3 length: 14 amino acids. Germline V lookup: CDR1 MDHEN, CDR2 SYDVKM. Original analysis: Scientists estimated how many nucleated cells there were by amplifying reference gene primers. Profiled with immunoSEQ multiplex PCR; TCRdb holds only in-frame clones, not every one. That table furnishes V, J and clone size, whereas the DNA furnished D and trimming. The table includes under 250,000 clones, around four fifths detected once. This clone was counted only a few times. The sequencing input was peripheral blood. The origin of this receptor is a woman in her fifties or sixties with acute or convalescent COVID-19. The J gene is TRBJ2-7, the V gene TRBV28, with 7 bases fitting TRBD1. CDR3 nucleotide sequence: TGTGCCAGCCTCTGGGCAGGGGGTACCTACGAGCAGTACTTC. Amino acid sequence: CASLWAGGTYEQYF.